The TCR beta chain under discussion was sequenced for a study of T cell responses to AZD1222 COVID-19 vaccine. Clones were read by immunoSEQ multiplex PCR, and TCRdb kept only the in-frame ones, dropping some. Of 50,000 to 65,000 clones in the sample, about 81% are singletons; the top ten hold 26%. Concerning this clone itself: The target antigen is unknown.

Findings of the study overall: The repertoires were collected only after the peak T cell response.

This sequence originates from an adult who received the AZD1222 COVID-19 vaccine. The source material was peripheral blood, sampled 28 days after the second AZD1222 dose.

CDR3 residues: CASSLRPGQGLGAEQFF. The CDR3 DNA reads as TGTGCCAGTAGTCTTAGGCCGGGACAGGGGTTAGGGGCGGAGCAGTTCTTC. J is TRBJ2-1 and V is TRBV19; 10 nucleotides line up with TRBD1. The V segment lost 5 bases and the J segment 10 bases; nucleotides outside the gene matches: 17. The CDR3 has 17 amino acids. Germline V gene data show CDR1 as LNHDA and CDR2 as SQIVND (reference sequence).